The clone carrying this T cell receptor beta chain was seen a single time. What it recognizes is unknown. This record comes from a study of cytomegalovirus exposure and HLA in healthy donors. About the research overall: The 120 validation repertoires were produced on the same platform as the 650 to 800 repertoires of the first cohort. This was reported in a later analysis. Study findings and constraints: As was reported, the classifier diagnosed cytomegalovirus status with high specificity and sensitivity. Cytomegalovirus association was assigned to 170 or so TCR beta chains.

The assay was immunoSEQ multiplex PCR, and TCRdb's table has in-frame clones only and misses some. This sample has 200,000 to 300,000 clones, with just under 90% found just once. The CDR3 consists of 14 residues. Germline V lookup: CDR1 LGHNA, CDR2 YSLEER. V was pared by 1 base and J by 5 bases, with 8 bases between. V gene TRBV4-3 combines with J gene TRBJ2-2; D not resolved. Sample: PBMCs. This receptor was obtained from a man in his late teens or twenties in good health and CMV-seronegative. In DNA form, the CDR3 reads TGCGCCAGCAGCCAAGTTCTCCGGACCGGGGAGCTGTTTTTT. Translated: CASSQVLRTGELFF.